This T cell receptor (beta chain) came from a study of technical replicates of blood from a handful of donors. This table comes from immunoSEQ multiplex PCR, and its TCRdb copy is limited to in-frame clones, with some not included. The sample has around 60,000 clones; 80% to 95% are singletons. The germline gives CDR1 LGHNT, CDR2 FRNRAP. V dropped 2 bases and J dropped 2 bases, with 10 bases sitting between them. The CDR3 totals 14 residues. This chain joins TRBV12-5 and TRBJ2-7; D is unresolved. The sequencing input was PBMCs. The source is a human donor in good health. Some clones in this sample may be carry-over from other donors' samples. In nucleotides, the CDR3 is TGTGCTAGTGGTTTGTCCGTTAACACCTACGAGCAGTACTTC. Translation: CASGLSVNTYEQYF.